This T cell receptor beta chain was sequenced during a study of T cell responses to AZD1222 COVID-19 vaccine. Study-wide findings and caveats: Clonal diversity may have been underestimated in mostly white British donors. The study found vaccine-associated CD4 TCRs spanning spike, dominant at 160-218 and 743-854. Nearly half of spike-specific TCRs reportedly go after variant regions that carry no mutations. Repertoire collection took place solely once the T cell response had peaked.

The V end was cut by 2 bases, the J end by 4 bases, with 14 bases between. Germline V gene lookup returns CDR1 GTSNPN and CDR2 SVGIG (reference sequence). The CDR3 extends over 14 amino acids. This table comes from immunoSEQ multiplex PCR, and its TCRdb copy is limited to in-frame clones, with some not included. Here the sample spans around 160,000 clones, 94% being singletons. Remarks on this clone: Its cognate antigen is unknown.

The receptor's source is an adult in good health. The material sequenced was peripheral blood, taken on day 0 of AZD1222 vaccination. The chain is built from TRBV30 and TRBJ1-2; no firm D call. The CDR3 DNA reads TGTGCCTGGAGTCGGGCAGGTCGGGGCTATGGCTACACCTTC. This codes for CAWSRAGRGYGYTF.